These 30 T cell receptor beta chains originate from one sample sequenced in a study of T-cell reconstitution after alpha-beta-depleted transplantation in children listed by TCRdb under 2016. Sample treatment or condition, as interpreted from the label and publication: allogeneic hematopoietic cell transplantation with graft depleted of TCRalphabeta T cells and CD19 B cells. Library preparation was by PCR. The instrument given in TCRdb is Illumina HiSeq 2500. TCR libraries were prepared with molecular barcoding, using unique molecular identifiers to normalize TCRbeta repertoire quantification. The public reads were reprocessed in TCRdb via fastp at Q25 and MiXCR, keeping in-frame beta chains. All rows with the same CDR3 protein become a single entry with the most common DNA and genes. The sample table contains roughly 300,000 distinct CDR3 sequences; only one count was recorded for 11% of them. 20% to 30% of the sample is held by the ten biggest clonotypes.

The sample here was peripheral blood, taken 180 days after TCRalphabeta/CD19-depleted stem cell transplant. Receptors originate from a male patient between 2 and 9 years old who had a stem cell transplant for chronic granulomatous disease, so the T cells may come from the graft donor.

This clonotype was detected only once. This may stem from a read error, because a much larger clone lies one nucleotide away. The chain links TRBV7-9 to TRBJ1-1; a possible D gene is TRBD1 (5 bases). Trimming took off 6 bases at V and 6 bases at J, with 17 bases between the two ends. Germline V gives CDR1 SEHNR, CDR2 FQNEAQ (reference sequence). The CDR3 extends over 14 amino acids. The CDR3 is CASSSFGGRPEAFF. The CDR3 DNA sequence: TGTGCCAGCAGTTCGTTTGGGGGTAGGCCTGAAGCTTTCTTT.

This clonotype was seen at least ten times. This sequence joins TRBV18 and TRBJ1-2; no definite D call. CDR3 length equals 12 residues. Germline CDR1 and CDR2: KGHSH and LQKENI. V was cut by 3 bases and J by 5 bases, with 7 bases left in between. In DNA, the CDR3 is TGTGCCAGCTCACCGGGAAAGTATGGCTACACCTTC. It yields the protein CASSPGKYGYTF.

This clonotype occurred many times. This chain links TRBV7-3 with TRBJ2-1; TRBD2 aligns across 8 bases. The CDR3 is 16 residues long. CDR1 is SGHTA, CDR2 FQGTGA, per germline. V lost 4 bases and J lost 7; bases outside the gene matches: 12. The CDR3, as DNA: TGTGCCAGCAGCTCAGGACCCTCCCGGGGGGGGAATGAGCAGTTCTTC. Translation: CASSSGPSRGGNEQFF.

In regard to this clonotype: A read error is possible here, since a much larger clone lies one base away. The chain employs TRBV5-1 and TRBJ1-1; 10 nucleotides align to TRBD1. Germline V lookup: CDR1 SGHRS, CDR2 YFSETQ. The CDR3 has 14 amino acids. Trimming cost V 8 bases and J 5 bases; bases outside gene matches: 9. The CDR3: CARSTDRGGTEAFF. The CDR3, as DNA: TGCGCCAGGAGCACGGACAGGGGGGGAACTGAAGCTTTCTTT.

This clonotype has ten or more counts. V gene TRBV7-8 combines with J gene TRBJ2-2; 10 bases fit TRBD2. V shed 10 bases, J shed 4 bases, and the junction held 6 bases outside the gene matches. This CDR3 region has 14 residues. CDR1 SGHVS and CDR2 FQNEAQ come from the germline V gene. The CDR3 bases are TGTGCCATGAGCGGGAGGGCCCTCACCGGGGAGCTGTTTTTT. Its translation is CAMSGRALTGELFF.

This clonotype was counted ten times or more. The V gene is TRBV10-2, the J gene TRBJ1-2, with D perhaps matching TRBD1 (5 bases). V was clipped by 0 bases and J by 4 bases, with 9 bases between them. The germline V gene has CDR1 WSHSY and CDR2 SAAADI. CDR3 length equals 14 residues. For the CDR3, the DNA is TGCGCCAGCAGTGAGTCTATGGGGGGCTATGGCTACACCTTC. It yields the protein CASSESMGGYGYTF.

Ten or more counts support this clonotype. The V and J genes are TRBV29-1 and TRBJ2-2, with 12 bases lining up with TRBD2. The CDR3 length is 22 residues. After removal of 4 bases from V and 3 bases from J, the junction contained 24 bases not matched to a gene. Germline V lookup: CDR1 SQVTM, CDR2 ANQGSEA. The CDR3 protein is CSVVIPNNRVLAGGPYTGELFF. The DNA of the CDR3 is TGCAGCGTTGTTATCCCAAACAACAGGGTGCTAGCGGGAGGGCCATACACCGGGGAGCTGTTTTTT.

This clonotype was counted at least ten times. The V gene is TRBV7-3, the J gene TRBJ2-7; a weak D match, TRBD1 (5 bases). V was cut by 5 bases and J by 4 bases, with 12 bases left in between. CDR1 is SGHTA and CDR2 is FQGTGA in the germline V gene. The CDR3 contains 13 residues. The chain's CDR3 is CASSQGVGYEQYF. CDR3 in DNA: TGTGCCAGCAGCCAAGGGGTCGGGTACGAGCAGTACTTC. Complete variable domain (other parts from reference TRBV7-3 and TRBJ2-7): GAGVSQTPSNKVTEKGKYVELRCDPISGHTALYWYRQSLGQGPEFLIYFQGTGAADDSGLPNDRFFAVRPEGSVSTLKIQRTERGDSAVYLCASSQGVGYEQYFGPGTRLTVT.

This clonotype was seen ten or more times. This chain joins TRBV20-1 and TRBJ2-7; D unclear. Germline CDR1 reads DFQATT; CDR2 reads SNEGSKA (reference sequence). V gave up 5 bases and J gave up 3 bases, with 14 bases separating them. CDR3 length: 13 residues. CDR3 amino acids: CSAEAEVFYEQYF. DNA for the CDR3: TGCAGTGCTGAGGCCGAAGTTTTCTACGAGCAGTACTTC.

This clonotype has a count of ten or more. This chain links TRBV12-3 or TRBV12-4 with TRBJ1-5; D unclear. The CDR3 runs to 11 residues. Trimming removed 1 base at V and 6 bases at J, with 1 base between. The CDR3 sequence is CASSLGQPQHF. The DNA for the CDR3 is TGTGCCAGCAGTTTAGGTCAGCCCCAGCATTTT.

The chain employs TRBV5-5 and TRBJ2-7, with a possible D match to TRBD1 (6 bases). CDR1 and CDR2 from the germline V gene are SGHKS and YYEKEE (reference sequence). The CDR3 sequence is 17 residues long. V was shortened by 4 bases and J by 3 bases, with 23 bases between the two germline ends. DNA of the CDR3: TGTGCCAGCAGCAAGGCCCGCCAGGGGCGTGGGGGCTACGAGCAGTACTTC. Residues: CASSKARQGRGGYEQYF.

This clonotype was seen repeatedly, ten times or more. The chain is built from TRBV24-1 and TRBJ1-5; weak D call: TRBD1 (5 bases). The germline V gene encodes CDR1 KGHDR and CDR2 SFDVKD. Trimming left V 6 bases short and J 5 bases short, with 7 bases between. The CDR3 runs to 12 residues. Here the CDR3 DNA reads TGTGCCACCAGTCAGGGATATCAGCCCCAGCATTTT. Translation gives CATSQGYQPQHF.

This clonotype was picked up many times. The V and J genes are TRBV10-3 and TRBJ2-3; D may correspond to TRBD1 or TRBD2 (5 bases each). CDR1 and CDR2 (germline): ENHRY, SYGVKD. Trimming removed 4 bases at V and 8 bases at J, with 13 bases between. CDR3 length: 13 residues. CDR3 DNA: TGTGCCATCAGTGGCCCCGGGACCATTACGCAGTATTTT. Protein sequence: CAISGPGTITQYF.

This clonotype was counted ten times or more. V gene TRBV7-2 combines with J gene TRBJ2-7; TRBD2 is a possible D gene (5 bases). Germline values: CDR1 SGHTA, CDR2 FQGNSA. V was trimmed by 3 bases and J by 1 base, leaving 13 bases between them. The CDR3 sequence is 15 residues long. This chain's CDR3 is CASSFSQRSSYEQYF. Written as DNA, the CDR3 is TGTGCCAGCAGCTTTAGTCAGCGGAGTTCCTACGAGCAGTACTTC.

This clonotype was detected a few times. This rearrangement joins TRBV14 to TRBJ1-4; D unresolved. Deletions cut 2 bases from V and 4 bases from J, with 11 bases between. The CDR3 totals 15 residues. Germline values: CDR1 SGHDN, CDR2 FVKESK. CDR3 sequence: CASSQSRLINEKLFF. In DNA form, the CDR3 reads TGTGCCAGCAGCCAATCCCGGCTGATTAATGAAAAACTGTTTTTT.

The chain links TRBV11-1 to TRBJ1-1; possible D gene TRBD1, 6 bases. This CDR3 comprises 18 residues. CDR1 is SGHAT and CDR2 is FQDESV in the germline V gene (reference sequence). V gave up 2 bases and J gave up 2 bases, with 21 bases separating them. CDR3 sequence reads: CASSLSGGGGSFNTEAFF. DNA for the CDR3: TGTGCCAGCAGCTTAAGCGGTGGGGGGGGCTCCTTCAACACTGAAGCTTTCTTT.

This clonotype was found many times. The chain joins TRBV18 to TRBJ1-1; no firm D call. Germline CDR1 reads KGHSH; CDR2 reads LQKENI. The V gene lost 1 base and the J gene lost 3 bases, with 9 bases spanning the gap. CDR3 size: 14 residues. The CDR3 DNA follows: TGTGCCAGCTCACCACTGGTGGGGTACACTGAAGCTTTCTTT. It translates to CASSPLVGYTEAFF.

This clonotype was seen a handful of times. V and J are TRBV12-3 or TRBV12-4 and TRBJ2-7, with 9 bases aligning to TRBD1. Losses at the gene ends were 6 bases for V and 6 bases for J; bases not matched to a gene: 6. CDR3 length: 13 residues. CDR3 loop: CASRKGQGTEQYF. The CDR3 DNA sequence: TGTGCCAGCAGAAAAGGACAGGGGACCGAGCAGTACTTC.

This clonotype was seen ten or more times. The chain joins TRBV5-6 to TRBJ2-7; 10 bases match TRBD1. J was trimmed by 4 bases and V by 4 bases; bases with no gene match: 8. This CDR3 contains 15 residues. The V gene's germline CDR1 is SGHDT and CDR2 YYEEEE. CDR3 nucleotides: TGTGCCAGCAGCGCTGCGGGGACAGGGGTGTACGAGCAGTACTTC. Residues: CASSAAGTGVYEQYF.

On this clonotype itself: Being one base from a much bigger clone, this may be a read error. As DNA, the CDR3 is TGTGCCGGCAGCCAAGATTGGCTAGCGGGGGGCCTCGGCCACGATGAGCAGTTCTTC. It is translated as CAGSQDWLAGGLGHDEQFF. The chain recombines TRBV4-2 with TRBJ2-1, with 11 bases that match TRBD2. Germline CDR1 LGHNA, CDR2 YNFKEQ. This CDR3 has 19 amino acids.

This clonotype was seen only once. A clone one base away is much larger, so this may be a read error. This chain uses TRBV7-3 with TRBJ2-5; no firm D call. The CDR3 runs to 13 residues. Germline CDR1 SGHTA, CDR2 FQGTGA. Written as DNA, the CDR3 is TGTGCCAGCAGCGCGGACCTTTCGGAGACCGAGTACTTC. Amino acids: CASSADLSETEYF. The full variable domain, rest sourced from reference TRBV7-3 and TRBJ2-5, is GAGVSQTPSNKVTEKGKYVELRCDPISGHTALYWYRQSLGQGPEFLIYFQGTGAADDSGLPNDRFFAVRPEGSVSTLKIQRTERGDSAVYLCASSADLSETEYFGPGTRLLVL.

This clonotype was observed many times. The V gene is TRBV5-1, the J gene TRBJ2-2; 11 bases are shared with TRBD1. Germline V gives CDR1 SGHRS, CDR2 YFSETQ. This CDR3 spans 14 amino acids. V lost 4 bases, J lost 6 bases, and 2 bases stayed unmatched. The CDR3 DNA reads TGCGCCAGCAGCCTGGACAGGGGGCCCGGGGAGCTGTTTTTT. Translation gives CASSLDRGPGELFF.

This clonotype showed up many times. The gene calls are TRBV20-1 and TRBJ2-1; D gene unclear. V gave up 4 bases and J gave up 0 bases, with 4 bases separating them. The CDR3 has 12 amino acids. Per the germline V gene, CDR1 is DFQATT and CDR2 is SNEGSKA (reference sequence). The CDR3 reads CSAKSSYNEQFF. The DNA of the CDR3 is TGCAGTGCTAAGAGCTCCTACAATGAGCAGTTCTTC.

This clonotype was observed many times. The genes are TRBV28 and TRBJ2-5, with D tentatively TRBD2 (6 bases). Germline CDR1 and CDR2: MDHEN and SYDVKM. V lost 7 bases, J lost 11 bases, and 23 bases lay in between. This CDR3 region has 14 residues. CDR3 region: CASKPGSVAPSQYF. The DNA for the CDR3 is TGTGCCAGCAAACCCGGGAGCGTGGCCCCAAGTCAGTACTTC.

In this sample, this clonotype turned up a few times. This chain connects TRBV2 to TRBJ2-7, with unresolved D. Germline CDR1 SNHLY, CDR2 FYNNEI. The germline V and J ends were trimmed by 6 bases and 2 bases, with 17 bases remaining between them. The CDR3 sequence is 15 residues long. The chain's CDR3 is CASRPSLGSAYEQYF. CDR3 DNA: TGTGCCAGCAGACCCTCACTGGGCTCTGCCTACGAGCAGTACTTC.

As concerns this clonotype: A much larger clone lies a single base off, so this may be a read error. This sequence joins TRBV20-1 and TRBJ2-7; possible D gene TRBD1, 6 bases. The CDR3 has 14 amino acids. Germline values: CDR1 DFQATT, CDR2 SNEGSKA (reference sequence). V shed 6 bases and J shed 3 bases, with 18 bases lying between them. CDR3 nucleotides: TGCAGTGCCATTCACGGGACAACAATCTACGAGCAGTACTTC. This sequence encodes CSAIHGTTIYEQYF.

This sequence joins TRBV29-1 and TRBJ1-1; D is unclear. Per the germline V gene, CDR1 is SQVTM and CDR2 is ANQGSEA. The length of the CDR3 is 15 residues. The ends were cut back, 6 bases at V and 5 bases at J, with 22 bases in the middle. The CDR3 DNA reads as TGCAGCGTCCAATACCGGGTCTTGAAGGGAACTGAAGCTTTCTTT. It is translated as CSVQYRVLKGTEAFF.

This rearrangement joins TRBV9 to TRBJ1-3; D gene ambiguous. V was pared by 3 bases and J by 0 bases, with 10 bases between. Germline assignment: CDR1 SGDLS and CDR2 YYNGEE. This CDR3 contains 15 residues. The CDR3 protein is CASSDGPSSGNTIYF. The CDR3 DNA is TGTGCCAGCAGCGACGGGCCGAGCTCTGGAAACACCATATATTTT.

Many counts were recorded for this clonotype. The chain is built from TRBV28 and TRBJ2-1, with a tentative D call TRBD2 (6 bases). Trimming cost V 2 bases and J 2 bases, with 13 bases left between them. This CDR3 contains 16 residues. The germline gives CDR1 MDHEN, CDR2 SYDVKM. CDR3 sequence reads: CASSLGTVAAYNEQFF. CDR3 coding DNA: TGTGCCAGCAGTTTAGGGACGGTAGCGGCCTACAATGAGCAGTTCTTC.

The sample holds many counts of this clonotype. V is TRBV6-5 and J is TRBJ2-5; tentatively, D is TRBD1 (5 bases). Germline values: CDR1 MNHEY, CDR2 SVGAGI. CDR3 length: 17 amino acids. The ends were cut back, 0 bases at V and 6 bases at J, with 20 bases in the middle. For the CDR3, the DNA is TGTGCCAGCAGTTACTCGAAGGGGAACGAAATCGGAAAGACCCAGTACTTC. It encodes CASSYSKGNEIGKTQYF.